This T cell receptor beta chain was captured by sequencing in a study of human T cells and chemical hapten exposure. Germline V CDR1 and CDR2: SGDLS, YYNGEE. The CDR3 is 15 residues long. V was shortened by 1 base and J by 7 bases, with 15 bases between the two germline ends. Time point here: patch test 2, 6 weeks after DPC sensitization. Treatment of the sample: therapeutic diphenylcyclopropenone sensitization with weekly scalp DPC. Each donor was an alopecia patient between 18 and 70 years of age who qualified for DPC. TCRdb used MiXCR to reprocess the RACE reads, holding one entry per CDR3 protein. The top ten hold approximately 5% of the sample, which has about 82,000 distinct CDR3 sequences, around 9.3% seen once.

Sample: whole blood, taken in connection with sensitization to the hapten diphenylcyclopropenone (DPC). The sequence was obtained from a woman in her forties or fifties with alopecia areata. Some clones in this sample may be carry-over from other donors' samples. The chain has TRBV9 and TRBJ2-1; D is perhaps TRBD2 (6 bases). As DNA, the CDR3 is TGTGCCAGCAGCGTACGACCCTCCGGGGGAAATGAGCAGTTCTTC. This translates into CASSVRPSGGNEQFF.